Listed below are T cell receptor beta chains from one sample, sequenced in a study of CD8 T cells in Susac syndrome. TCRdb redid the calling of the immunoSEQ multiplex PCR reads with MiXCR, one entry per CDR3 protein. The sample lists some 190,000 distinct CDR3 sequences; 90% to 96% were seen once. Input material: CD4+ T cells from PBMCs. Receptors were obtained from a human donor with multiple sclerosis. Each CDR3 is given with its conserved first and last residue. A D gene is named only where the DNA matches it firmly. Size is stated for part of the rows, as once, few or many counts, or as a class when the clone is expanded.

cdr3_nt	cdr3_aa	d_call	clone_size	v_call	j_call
TGTGCCAGTCAGAAACAGGTGAACACTGAAGCTTTCTTT	CASQKQVNTEAFF	.	.	TRBV19	TRBJ1-1
TGTGCCAGCAGTTTAGGTTTCAGGGAGGATGGCTACACCTTC	CASSLGFREDGYTF	.	.	TRBV27	TRBJ1-2
TGTGCCAGCTCACTACGGGACTTGCCTTACGAGCAGTACTTC	CASSLRDLPYEQYF	.	.	TRBV18	TRBJ2-7
TGCAGCGTTGCAACCTTCTCTGGGGACACCATATATTTT	CSVATFSGDTIYF	.	.	TRBV29-1	TRBJ1-3
TGCAGTGCTAGAGATCGCCGGAGGACAGGGGAAGGGTACAATGAGCAGTTCTTC	CSARDRRRTGEGYNEQFF	TRBD1	.	TRBV20-1	TRBJ2-1
TGTGCCAGCAGGGAAACCGGACGCAATGAGCAGTTCTTC	CASRETGRNEQFF	.	.	TRBV6-1	TRBJ2-1
TGTGCCAGCAGCCAAGCCATAGCGGGGGTCGAGACCCAGTACTTC	CASSQAIAGVETQYF	TRBD2	.	TRBV3-1	TRBJ2-5
TGTGCCAGCAGTCAAGGACAGAATACGCAGTATTTT	CASSQGQNTQYF	.	once	TRBV6-5	TRBJ2-3
TGCAGTGTCGGCAGGGGTAATTCACCCCTCCACTTT	CSVGRGNSPLHF	.	.	TRBV20-1	TRBJ1-6
TGTGCCAGCAGTGACCCAGGGACAGGCTACACCTTC	CASSDPGTGYTF	.	.	TRBV6-4	TRBJ1-2
TGCGCCAGTACAAGGGACACTCAAGAGACCCAGTACTTC	CASTRDTQETQYF	.	.	TRBV5-1	TRBJ2-5
TGTGCCAGCAGCGCGGCAGGGGGCTTGGGGACTGAAGCTTTCTTT	CASSAAGGLGTEAFF	TRBD1	once	TRBV9	TRBJ1-1